The 3 T cell receptor beta chains given below trace back to one sample, sequenced in a study of T cell responses to AZD1222 COVID-19 vaccine. Libraries were prepared by immunoSEQ multiplex PCR; TCRdb keeps only in-frame clonotypes and omits some of them. The data show 130,000 or so clones, 93% seen once. Sequencing used peripheral blood, obtained on day 0 of MenACWY control vaccination. Receptors originate from an adult in good health.

The V gene is TRBV19, the J gene TRBJ1-1; TRBD1 might be the D (6 bases). The CDR3 loop spans 14 amino acids. The V end lost 6 bases, the J end lost 5 bases, and 16 bases lay between the germline ends. CDR1 is LNHDA, CDR2 SQIVND, per germline (reference sequence). The CDR3 reads CASSIQGSRTEAFF. CDR3 nucleotide sequence: TGTGCCAGTAGCATCCAGGGGAGTCGGACTGAAGCTTTCTTT.

The chain links TRBV12-3 or TRBV12-4 to TRBJ1-1, with D hard to call. Trimming removed 0 bases at V and 5 bases at J, with 4 bases between. The CDR3 contains 12 residues. In DNA form, the CDR3 reads TGTGCCAGCAGTTTAGCGGAAACTGAAGCTTTCTTT. Translation gives CASSLAETEAFF.

The chain recombines TRBV9 with TRBJ1-1, with D perhaps matching TRBD1 (6 bases). The CDR3 consists of 14 residues. CDR1 and CDR2 from the germline V gene are SGDLS and YYNGEE. Trimming stripped 4 bases from V and 3 bases from J, with 13 bases between. In DNA, the CDR3 is TGTGCCAGCAGCTCCGCGAAGGGGGACACTGAAGCTTTCTTT. Its translation: CASSSAKGDTEAFF.